What follows describes a single T cell receptor beta chain. Its antigen is unknown. This CDR3 spans 14 amino acids. Germline trimming cut 5 bases from V and 2 bases from J; bases unmatched to any gene: 2. Germline assignment: CDR1 SGHAT and CDR2 FQNNGV. These data belong to a study of beta chain features in type 1 diabetes. General observations from the study: When Type 1 diabetes patients were examined, their TCRB CDR3s proved moderately but significantly shorter in all four CD4+ subsets.

The investigators reverse transcribed all of the isolated RNA, so they sequenced expressed TCRB transcripts. Generated by immunoSEQ multiplex PCR, the TCRdb table keeps only in-frame clones and is missing some. The data hold hundreds of thousands of clones, with 17% observed a single time. V usage is TRBV11-2 and J usage is TRBJ2-1; 8 bases fit TRBD1. This TCR was sampled from a woman under 30 in good health. The sequenced sample was naive CD4+ T cells from blood. For the CDR3, the DNA is TGTGCCAGCAGCCCAGGGGGCGCCTACAATGAGCAGTTCTTC. Translating gives CASSPGGAYNEQFF.